The present T cell receptor beta chain was sequenced within a study of blood T cell repertoires in COVID-19. Whole-study context: COVID-19 samples from acute and convalescent phases originated in the United States, Italy and Spain. Sources were T cells, B-cell-depleted T cells, or PBMCs; the material itself was cDNA or gDNA.

In the source study's methods: Reference gene primer amplification gave estimated nucleated cell counts. Libraries were prepared by immunoSEQ multiplex PCR; TCRdb keeps only in-frame clonotypes and omits some of them. The V and J calls and clone size were taken over from that table, and D and trimming were inferred from the DNA. The data contain 300,000 to 450,000 clones, around 86% of them singletons. The CDR3 contains 13 residues. The germline V gene encodes CDR1 MDHEN and CDR2 SYDVKM. Trimming removed 2 bases at V and 8 bases at J, with 12 bases between. The sequence was collected from a human donor in a cohort sampled during active COVID-19. The chain links TRBV28 to TRBJ1-2, with D perhaps matching TRBD1 (6 bases). Sequenced input: peripheral blood. In DNA, the CDR3 is TGTGCCAGCAGTTTACCCGGACAGTACGGCTACACCTTC. Translating gives CASSLPGQYGYTF.